The T cell receptor (beta chain) described here comes from a study of blood T cell repertoires in COVID-19. Study-wide background: Donors in the United States, Italy and Spain gave samples during acute or convalescent COVID-19. PBMCs, B-cell-depleted T cells, or T cells were the source of the cDNA or gDNA that made up the material.

Germline loops: CDR1 MGHRA, CDR2 YSYEKL. With V trimmed by 1 base and J by 2 bases, 5 bases remained unmatched. This CDR3 comprises 15 residues. The table came from immunoSEQ multiplex PCR; TCRdb's copy has only in-frame clones and leaves some out. The data contain around 100,000 clones, about 85% of them singletons. This chain uses TRBV4-1 with TRBJ2-7; 7 bases are shared with TRBD2. Material for sequencing was peripheral blood. The source of this sequence is a human donor in a cohort sampled during active COVID-19. CDR3 coding DNA: TGCGCCAGCAGCCAAGGGGAGGGGATTCCCTACGAGCAGTACTTC. Encoded protein: CASSQGEGIPYEQYF.